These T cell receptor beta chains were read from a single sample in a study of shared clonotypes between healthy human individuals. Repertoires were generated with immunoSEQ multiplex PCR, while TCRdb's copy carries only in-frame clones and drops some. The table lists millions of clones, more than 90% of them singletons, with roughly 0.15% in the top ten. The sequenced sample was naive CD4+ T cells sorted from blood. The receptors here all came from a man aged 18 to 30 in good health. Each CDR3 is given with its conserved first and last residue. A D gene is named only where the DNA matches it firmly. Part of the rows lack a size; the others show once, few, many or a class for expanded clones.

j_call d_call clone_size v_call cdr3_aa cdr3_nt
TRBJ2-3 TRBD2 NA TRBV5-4 CASSLAPSGVPDTQYF TGTGCCAGCAGCTTGGCTCCTAGCGGGGTTCCAGATACGCAGTATTTT
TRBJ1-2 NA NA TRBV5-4 CASSLATASNGGYTF TGTGCCAGCAGCTTGGCGACAGCCTCAAACGGTGGCTACACCTTC
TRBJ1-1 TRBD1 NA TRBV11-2 CASSIGQGATEAFF TGTGCCAGCAGCATTGGACAGGGGGCCACTGAAGCTTTCTTT
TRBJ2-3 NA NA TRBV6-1 CASSVPRDTQYF TGTGCCAGCAGTGTTCCGAGAGATACGCAGTATTTT
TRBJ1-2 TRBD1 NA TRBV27 CASSLSGDRGNYGYTF TGTGCCAGCAGTTTATCGGGGGACAGGGGGAACTATGGCTACACCTTC
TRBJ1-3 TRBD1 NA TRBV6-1 CATLSGQVAGNTIYF TGTGCCACCCTAAGTGGACAGGTGGCCGGAAACACCATATATTTT
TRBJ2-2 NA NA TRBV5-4 CASSLVQKPAGELFF TGTGCCAGCAGCTTGGTCCAGAAACCGGCCGGGGAGCTGTTTTTT
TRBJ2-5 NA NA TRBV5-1 CASSLATAKETQYF TGCGCCAGCAGCTTGGCTACAGCCAAAGAGACCCAGTACTTC
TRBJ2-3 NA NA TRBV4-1 CASSPSRLAGTDTQYF TGCGCCAGCAGCCCATCAAGGCTAGCTGGCACAGATACGCAGTATTTT
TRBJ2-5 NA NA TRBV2 CASSEAVVGTEETQYF TGTGCCAGCAGTGAAGCGGTTGTTGGTACCGAAGAGACCCAGTACTTC
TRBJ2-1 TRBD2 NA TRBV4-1 CASSRQLAGGYNEQFF TGCGCCAGCAGCCGACAACTAGCGGGAGGGTACAATGAGCAGTTCTTC
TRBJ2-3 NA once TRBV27 CASSRRTVASTDTQYF TGTGCCAGCAGTCGGCGGACAGTAGCTAGCACAGATACGCAGTATTTT
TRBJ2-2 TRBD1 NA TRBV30 CAWSVRGTGNTGELFF TGTGCCTGGAGTGTAAGAGGGACAGGGAACACCGGGGAGCTGTTTTTT
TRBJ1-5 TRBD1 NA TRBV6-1 CASSGWPGQVNQPQHF TGTGCCAGCAGTGGGTGGCCGGGACAGGTGAATCAGCCCCAGCATTTT
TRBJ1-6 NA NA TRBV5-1 CASSLVLESNSPLHF TGCGCCAGCAGCTTGGTGCTGGAGAGTAATTCACCCCTCCACTTT
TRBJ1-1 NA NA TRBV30 CAGNRAVNTEAFF TGTGCCGGAAACCGGGCAGTGAACACTGAAGCTTTCTTT
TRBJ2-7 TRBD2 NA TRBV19 CASSIRLAGRYEQYF TGTGCCAGTAGTATTAGACTAGCGGGAAGGTACGAGCAGTACTTC
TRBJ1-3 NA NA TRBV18 CASSSYNGNTIYF TGTGCCAGCTCATCCTACAACGGAAACACCATATATTTT
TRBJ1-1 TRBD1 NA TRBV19 CASSPWPPVQGRRTEAFF TGTGCCAGTAGCCCATGGCCCCCAGTACAGGGGAGGAGGACTGAAGCTTTCTTT
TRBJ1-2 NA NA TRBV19 CASSRPQEHYGYTF TGTGCCAGTAGTAGACCACAGGAACACTATGGCTACACCTTC
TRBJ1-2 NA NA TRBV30 CAWSFRSNYGYTF TGTGCCTGGAGTTTCAGGTCTAACTATGGCTACACCTTC
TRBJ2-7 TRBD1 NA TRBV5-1 CASSIGQGGYEQYF TGCGCCAGCAGCATAGGACAGGGGGGCTACGAGCAGTACTTC
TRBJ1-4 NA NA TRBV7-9 CASSSRSPASEKLFF TGTGCCAGCAGCTCAAGAAGTCCAGCGAGTGAAAAACTGTTTTTT
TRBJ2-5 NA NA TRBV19 CASSMGRGGRETQYF TGTGCCAGTAGTATGGGGCGGGGAGGTCGGGAGACCCAGTACTTC
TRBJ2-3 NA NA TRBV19 CASSLSGTQYF TGTGCCAGTAGCCTCTCGGGTACGCAGTATTTT
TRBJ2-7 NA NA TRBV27 CASSLERGYEQYF TGTGCCAGCAGCTTAGAGAGGGGGTACGAGCAGTACTTC
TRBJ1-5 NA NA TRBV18 CASSRDRLNQPQHF TGTGCCAGCTCACGCGACAGATTGAATCAGCCCCAGCATTTT
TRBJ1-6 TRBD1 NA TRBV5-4 CASSERQGQNSPLHF TGTGCCAGCAGCGAACGACAGGGGCAGAATTCACCCCTCCACTTT